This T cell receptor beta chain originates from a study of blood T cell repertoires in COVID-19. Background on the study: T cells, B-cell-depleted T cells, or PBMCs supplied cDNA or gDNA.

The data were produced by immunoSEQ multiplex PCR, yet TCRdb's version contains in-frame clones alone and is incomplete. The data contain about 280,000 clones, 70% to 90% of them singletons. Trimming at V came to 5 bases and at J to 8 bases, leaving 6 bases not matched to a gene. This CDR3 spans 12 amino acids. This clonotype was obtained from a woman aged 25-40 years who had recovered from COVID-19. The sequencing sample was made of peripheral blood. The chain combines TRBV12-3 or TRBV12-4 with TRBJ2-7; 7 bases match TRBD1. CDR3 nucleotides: TGTGCCAGCAGTCTCCGACAGGGCCAGCAGTACTTC. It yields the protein CASSLRQGQQYF.